This T cell receptor (beta chain) was profiled in a study of blood T cell repertoires in COVID-19. The overall study: COVID-19 samples collected from the United States, Italy and Spain covered acute and convalescent phases. The analysed material was cDNA or gDNA that came from T cells, B-cell-depleted T cells, or PBMCs.

The germline V and J ends were trimmed by 4 bases and 1 base, with 8 bases remaining between them. Germline V lookup: CDR1 PRHDT, CDR2 FYEKMQ (reference sequence). CDR3 length: 13 amino acids. In the original analysis: Amplification from reference gene primers served as the basis for estimated nucleated cell counts. Some clones are missing from TCRdb's copy, which holds only in-frame ones; the method was immunoSEQ multiplex PCR. The DNA gave D and trimming, while V, J and clone size come from that table. Here the sample spans about 220,000 clones, approximately 83% being singletons. This sequence joins TRBV13 and TRBJ2-7; D remains unclear. The specimen sequenced was peripheral blood. The sequence came from a woman aged 60-75 years with acute or convalescent COVID-19. The CDR3 protein is CASSSRSSYEQYF. As DNA, the CDR3 is TGTGCCAGCAGCTCCCGGAGTTCCTACGAGCAGTACTTC. The variable domain in full, completed from reference TRBV13 and TRBJ2-7, reads AAGVIQSPRHLIKEKRETATLKCYPIPRHDTVYWYQQGPGQDPQFLISFYEKMQSDKGSIPDRFSAQQFSDYHSELNMSSLELGDSALYFCASSSRSSYEQYFGPGTRLTVT.